Following are 10 T cell receptor beta chains from one sample sequenced in a study of cytotoxic CD8 clonotypes in ibrutinib-treated CLL. TCRdb keeps only in-frame clones here, not all; method: immunoSEQ multiplex PCR. The data show 25,000 or so clones, with around three fifths seen just once and roughly 15% held by the top ten. The sequencing here drew on PBMCs, taken before ibrutinib treatment. The receptors were gathered from a human donor with chronic lymphocytic leukemia.

The chain couples TRBV13 to TRBJ1-1; the D is unclear. CDR1 and CDR2 from the germline V gene are PRHDT and FYEKMQ (reference sequence). V was shortened by 3 bases and J by 6 bases, with 14 bases between the two germline ends. The CDR3 loop spans 14 amino acids. The DNA for the CDR3 is TGTGCCAGCAGCTTGGGGTGGAATGGAGCTGAAGCTTTCTTT. Translating it yields CASSLGWNGAEAFF. The full variable domain, its missing parts supplied by reference TRBV13 and TRBJ1-1, is AAGVIQSPRHLIKEKRETATLKCYPIPRHDTVYWYQQGPGQDPQFLISFYEKMQSDKGSIPDRFSAQQFSDYHSELNMSSLELGDSALYFCASSLGWNGAEAFFGQGTRLTVV.

This clone was seen a handful of times. The chain has TRBV6-5 and TRBJ1-5; no definite D call. The germline V gene encodes CDR1 MNHEY and CDR2 SVGAGI. This CDR3 contains 12 residues. Trimming took off 7 bases at V and 3 bases at J, with 7 bases between the two ends. The CDR3 sequence is CASNGVNQPQHF. CDR3 in DNA: TGTGCCAGCAACGGGGTCAATCAGCCCCAGCATTTT.

This clone was seen more than once but under ten times. The chain couples TRBV10-3 to TRBJ2-1, with D possibly matching TRBD2 (6 bases). Trimming pared 8 bases from V and 3 bases from J, leaving 14 bases between. Germline V gene data show CDR1 as ENHRY and CDR2 as SYGVKD. This CDR3 has 14 residues. The CDR3 is CAIALGGVYNEQFF. The CDR3 region has the DNA TGTGCCATCGCACTAGGAGGGGTCTACAATGAGCAGTTCTTC.

V and J are TRBV5-8 and TRBJ2-7, with 14 bases aligning to TRBD2. V lost 4 bases, J lost 9 bases, and 12 bases stayed unmatched. The CDR3 length is 16 residues. Germline lookup yields CDR1 SGHTS and CDR2 YDEGEE. CDR3 sequence reads: CASSIGTSGSFLRQYF. In DNA, the CDR3 is TGTGCCAGCAGCATTGGGACTAGCGGGAGTTTTTTACGGCAGTACTTC.

V usage is TRBV25-1 and J usage is TRBJ2-3; the D gene is possibly TRBD2 (5 bases). Germline V lookup: CDR1 MGHDK, CDR2 SYGVNS. The CDR3 has 16 residues. The V end was cut by 3 bases, the J end by 0 bases, with 13 bases between. Here the CDR3 reads CASSEGVGASTDTQYF. The CDR3 DNA is TGTGCCAGCAGTGAGGGTGTGGGAGCTAGCACAGATACGCAGTATTTT. Combining the CDR3 with reference TRBV25-1 and TRBJ2-3 gives the whole variable domain EADIYQTPRYLVIGTGKKITLECSQTMGHDKMYWYQQDPGMELHLIHYSYGVNSTEKGDLSSESTVSRIRTEHFPLTLESARPSHTSQYLCASSEGVGASTDTQYFGPGTRLTVL.

This clone was seen just once. This chain connects TRBV7-6 to TRBJ1-4; TRBD1 might be the D (6 bases). V was cut by 6 bases and J by 6 bases, with 14 bases left in between. Germline-derived CDR1 and CDR2 are SGHVS and FNYEAQ. This CDR3 spans 14 amino acids. The CDR3 DNA sequence: TGTGCCAGCAGGTCCCGGTCAGGGGATGAAAAACTGTTTTTT. Its translation: CASRSRSGDEKLFF.

V gene TRBV6-5 combines with J gene TRBJ2-7, with D perhaps matching TRBD1 or TRBD2 (6 bases each). V lost 2 bases, J lost 3 bases, and 14 bases lay in between. In germline, CDR1 is MNHEY, CDR2 SVGAGI. This CDR3 has 15 amino acids. The CDR3 DNA follows: TGTGCCAGCAGTTACACCAGGGGCGGGATCTACGAGCAGTACTTC. It is translated as CASSYTRGGIYEQYF.

The chain uses TRBV5-6 and TRBJ2-1; the D is unclear. This CDR3 spans 14 amino acids. V dropped 5 bases and J dropped 4 bases, with 13 bases sitting between them. CDR1 and CDR2 (germline): SGHDT, YYEEEE. In nucleotides, the CDR3 is TGTGCCAGCAGGTTCCGGCCCGGGTACAATGAGCAGTTCTTC. It specifies CASRFRPGYNEQFF.

This clone was counted a single time. The V call is TRBV30, the J call TRBJ2-7; D may be TRBD1 (6 bases). The germline CDR1 and CDR2 sequences are GTSNPN and SVGIG (reference sequence). The V end lost 0 bases, the J end lost 2 bases, and 14 bases lay between the germline ends. The CDR3 has 15 residues. CDR3 in amino acids: CAWSVPPRGTYEQYF. Written as DNA, the CDR3 is TGTGCCTGGAGTGTACCCCCCAGGGGCACCTACGAGCAGTACTTC.

This rearrangement joins TRBV15 to TRBJ2-2, with TRBD1 matching over 7 bases. Per the germline V gene, CDR1 is LNHNV and CDR2 is YYDKDF (reference sequence). The CDR3 contains 15 residues. V trimming: 1 base; J trimming: 3 bases; junction bases outside the gene matches: 2. CDR3 nucleotide sequence: TGTGCCACCAGCAGAGGCACAGGGGACACCGGGGAGCTGTTTTTT. This sequence encodes CATSRGTGDTGELFF.